This TCR beta chain was profiled in a study of T cell changes during pregnancy in multiple sclerosis. Data came from immunoSEQ multiplex PCR; TCRdb stores just in-frame clones and leaves some out. The sample records around 69,000 clones, approximately 92% being singletons. The V end was cut by 4 bases, the J end by 5 bases, with 14 bases between. The germline V gene encodes CDR1 MGHRA and CDR2 YSYEKL. This CDR3 is 14 amino acids long. The sequencing here drew on peripheral blood, taken in the third trimester of pregnancy. This clonotype originated in a female donor in good health, enrolled as a control in a pregnancy study. V and J are TRBV4-1 and TRBJ1-2, with no clear D. The CDR3 nucleotides read TGCGCCAGCAGCCCGTTGACACCACAGTATGGCTACACCTTC. It translates to CASSPLTPQYGYTF.